Listed below are T cell receptor beta chains from one sample, sequenced in a study of CXCR3-negative and CXCR3-positive naive CD8 T cells. Reprocessing the 5' RACE reads, TCRdb reports a single entry for every CDR3 protein and omits DNA. This sample's clone table lists 4,500 to 6,500 distinct CDR3 sequences. The sample was naive CXCR3+ CD8+ T cells from blood. Receptors were obtained from a human donor in good health. Some clones in this sample may be carry-over from other donors' samples. CDR3s include the opening cysteine and the closing phenylalanine or tryptophan. A row's size may be missing; if present it is once, few, many or a size class.

j_gene,abundance,v_gene,CDR3aa
TRBJ1-2,medium-sized,TRBV18,CASHPSGYYGYTF
TRBJ2-7,medium-sized,TRBV29-1,CSVSGTGVPYEQYF
TRBJ2-1,medium-sized,TRBV29-1,CSAELAGGYNEQFF
TRBJ1-2,-,TRBV27,CASSRTGVTNYGYTF
TRBJ2-2,-,TRBV4-3,CASSHHNTGELFF
TRBJ2-1,-,TRBV5-1,CASRSLAGVEYNEQFF
TRBJ1-2,-,TRBV29-1,CSVLTGQHYGYTF
TRBJ2-7,-,TRBV7-3,CASSLSDGVAEQYF
TRBJ2-2,medium-sized,TRBV15,CATSREGTGGLNTGELFF
TRBJ2-5,-,TRBV6-6,CASSPIVLGETQYF
TRBJ2-1,medium-sized,TRBV9,CASSVETSGGVEQFF
TRBJ2-3,medium-sized,TRBV4-3,CASSQDWSGPSTDTQYF
TRBJ1-5,-,TRBV7-9,CASSLGDDLNQPQHF
TRBJ2-7,medium-sized,TRBV12-3/TRBV12-4,CASSFRVPYEQYF
TRBJ1-1,medium-sized,TRBV29-1,CSGETGGNTEAFF
TRBJ2-7,-,TRBV2,CASSEVATHYEQYF
TRBJ2-2,-,TRBV29-1,CSVVLGYTGELFF
TRBJ2-1,-,TRBV29-1,CSVEEGRQEYNEQFF
TRBJ2-7,-,TRBV7-9,CASSWTLDSPDEQYF
TRBJ2-2,-,TRBV6-2/TRBV6-3,CASSYESGELFF
TRBJ2-1,medium-sized,TRBV29-1,CSVEGGAIYNEQFF
TRBJ1-5,-,TRBV6-5,CASTPTPPGTSLIFPQHF
TRBJ1-1,medium-sized,TRBV6-6,CASRPTEGGDTEAFF
TRBJ2-2,-,TRBV2,CASSPTSGANTGELFF
TRBJ2-7,-,TRBV29-1,CSGYWDHEQYF
TRBJ1-4,medium-sized,TRBV4-3,CASASWGGEKLFF
TRBJ2-1,medium-sized,TRBV6-5,CASNPPFIEQFF
TRBJ2-1,-,TRBV30,CACQGPSSYNEQFF
TRBJ2-5,-,TRBV5-1,CASRRYQETQYF
TRBJ2-5,medium-sized,TRBV29-1,CSVEVLLEAGIETQYF
TRBJ2-7,medium-sized,TRBV29-1,CSVLTGVTYEQYF
TRBJ2-1,medium-sized,TRBV6-6,CASPPVPLAGVYYNEQFF
TRBJ2-7,-,TRBV29-1,CSVGRGIYEQYF
TRBJ2-1,medium-sized,TRBV20-1,CSALLGGNEQFF
TRBJ1-2,-,TRBV9,CASSPRDRADGYTF
TRBJ1-5,-,TRBV19,CASSLSLGLNQPQHF
TRBJ1-4,-,TRBV7-9,CASSPLCGAGEKLFF
TRBJ2-1,-,TRBV3-1,CASSPRWLLGHNEQFF
TRBJ2-3,-,TRBV25-1,CASSSGQRDTQYF
TRBJ2-7,-,TRBV20-1,CSARSGESYEQYF